Listed below are T cell receptor beta chains from one sample, sequenced in a study of CD8+CD57+ T cells in acquired aplastic anemia. TCRdb processed the reads anew with MiXCR; each CDR3 protein has one entry. This repertoire shows about 48,000 distinct CDR3 sequences, approximately 78% found once; its top ten account for under 40%. Input material: sorted CD4+, CD8+, or CD8+CD57+ T cells (not recorded which) from PBMCs. The origin of the receptors is a human donor in good health, serving as a control. The CDR3 runs from the conserved cysteine through the conserved F or W. The order of the fields is clone size, J gene, V gene, D gene, CDR3 protein, CDR3 DNA. The D gene is left open where the match is weak. A row's size may be missing; if present it is once, few, many or a size class.

>many|TRBJ2-7|TRBV6-5|-
CASSYSTGGNYEQYF
TGTGCCAGCAGTTACTCGACCGGGGGTAACTACGAGCAGTACTTC
>once|TRBJ2-5|TRBV7-2|-
CASSRTGTRRAQYF
TGTGCCAGCAGCCGGACCGGGACAAGGCGGGCCCAGTACTTC
>-|TRBJ2-3|TRBV2|TRBD1
CASTRTGLTDTQYF
TGTGCCAGCACCCGGACAGGACTCACAGATACGCAGTATTTT
>-|TRBJ1-6|TRBV7-9|-
CASSDHDYNSPLHF
TGTGCCAGCAGCGACCACGACTATAATTCACCCCTCCACTTT
>few|TRBJ1-6|TRBV19|-
CASSHGGDSPLHF
TGTGCCAGTTCTCATGGGGGGGATTCACCCCTCCACTTT
>-|TRBJ1-1|TRBV7-3|-
CASSSNTEAFF
TGTGCCAGCAGCTCCAACACTGAAGCTTTCTTT
>-|TRBJ2-5|TRBV2|-
CASSLLPDRKQYF
TGTGCCAGCAGTTTGCTCCCGGACAGAAAGCAGTACTTC
>once|TRBJ1-1|TRBV6-4|-
CASSDTRNTEAFF
TGTGCCAGCAGTGACACCAGGAACACTGAAGCTTTCTTT
>-|TRBJ2-1|TRBV2|TRBD1
CASSSPTGGMDEQFF
TGTGCCAGCAGCTCGCCAACAGGGGGCATGGATGAGCAGTTCTTC
>-|TRBJ2-5|TRBV15|TRBD1
CATSRSPDRRETQYF
TGTGCCACCAGCAGATCGCCGGACAGGCGCGAGACCCAGTACTTC
>-|TRBJ2-7|TRBV29-1|-
CSVEEEGNYEQYF
TGCAGCGTTGAAGAGGAGGGGAACTACGAGCAGTACTTC
>-|TRBJ1-1|TRBV19|-
CASRDSGYTEAFF
TGTGCCAGTAGGGACAGTGGATACACTGAAGCTTTCTTT
>-|TRBJ2-1|TRBV10-1|-
CASSEQLTRKQFF
TGCGCCAGCAGTGAGCAGTTAACTCGGAAGCAGTTCTTC
>-|TRBJ2-1|TRBV24-1|-
CATSDRQDSYNEQFF
TGTGCCACCAGTGATAGGCAGGACTCCTACAATGAGCAGTTCTTC
>-|TRBJ1-1|TRBV7-2|-
CASSERTLEAFF
TGTGCCAGCAGTGAAAGGACACTCGAAGCTTTCTTT
>-|TRBJ1-1|TRBV19|-
CASRDTPTEAFF
TGTGCCAGTAGAGACACTCCCACTGAAGCTTTCTTT
>-|TRBJ1-2|TRBV27|TRBD1
CASSPGQGTYGYTF
TGTGCCAGCAGTCCCGGACAGGGAACCTATGGCTACACCTTC
>-|TRBJ2-3|TRBV4-3|TRBD2
CASSRLAGGRSADTQYF
TGCGCCAGCAGCCGCTTAGCGGGGGGGCGTAGCGCAGATACGCAGTATTTT
>-|TRBJ2-7|TRBV19|-
CASSLTLSYEQYF
TGTGCCAGTAGCCTCACACTGTCCTACGAGCAGTACTTC
>once|TRBJ1-4|TRBV7-9|-
CASSAGTNEKLFF
TGTGCCAGCAGTGCAGGGACTAATGAAAAACTGTTTTTT
>once|TRBJ2-3|TRBV20-1|TRBD1
CSATRQGITDTQYF
TGCAGTGCTACCAGACAGGGGATTACAGATACGCAGTATTTT
>-|TRBJ2-3|TRBV19|-
CASSANRDTQYF
TGTGCCAGTAGTGCCAACAGAGATACGCAGTATTTT
>-|TRBJ1-5|TRBV12-3/TRBV12-4|-
CASSSRYSNQPQHF
TGTGCCAGCAGTTCCAGGTATAGCAATCAGCCCCAGCATTTT
>-|TRBJ2-3|TRBV5-1|TRBD1
CASSLSGTGAADTQYF
TGCGCCAGCAGCTTATCCGGGACAGGGGCGGCAGATACGCAGTATTTT
>once|TRBJ1-1|TRBV13|TRBD1
CASRVPRGRGSTEAFF
TGTGCCAGCAGGGTTCCCAGGGGGCGTGGGTCTACTGAAGCTTTCTTT
>-|TRBJ2-3|TRBV7-6|-
CASSPPSSTDTQYF
TGTGCCAGCAGCCCCCCATCTAGCACAGATACGCAGTATTTT
>-|TRBJ1-1|TRBV5-1|-
CASSRAVGIGTEAFF
TGCGCCAGCAGCCGAGCAGTGGGGATCGGAACTGAAGCTTTCTTT
>-|TRBJ1-5|TRBV19|-
CASSTGLNQPQHF
TGTGCCAGTAGCACAGGTCTTAATCAGCCCCAGCATTTT
>few|TRBJ2-7|TRBV20-1|TRBD2
CSASTLAGGLSYEQYF
TGCAGTGCTAGTACACTAGCGGGGGGGCTCTCCTACGAGCAGTACTTC
>-|TRBJ1-2|TRBV6-1|-
CASREGTVERDYTF
TGTGCCAGCAGGGAAGGGACTGTCGAGCGAGACTACACCTTC
>-|TRBJ1-6|TRBV20-1|TRBD1
CSARMTGTGNSPLHF
TGCAGTGCTAGAATGACTGGGACAGGGAATTCACCCCTCCACTTT
>few|TRBJ1-1|TRBV29-1|-
CSGGQNTEAFF
TGCAGCGGGGGACAGAACACTGAAGCTTTCTTT
>-|TRBJ2-1|TRBV10-3|-
CAIKGAGFNEQFF
TGTGCCATCAAAGGTGCAGGGTTTAATGAGCAGTTCTTC
>-|TRBJ1-2|TRBV7-2|-
CASRGRQIYGYTF
TGTGCCAGCAGAGGGAGACAGATCTATGGCTACACCTTC
>-|TRBJ2-1|TRBV19|-
CASSGSADNNEQFF
TGTGCCAGTAGTGGATCGGCCGACAACAATGAGCAGTTCTTC
>-|TRBJ2-5|TRBV6-1|TRBD2
CASSPRTSGGETQYF
TGTGCCAGCAGCCCCCGGACTAGCGGGGGGGAGACCCAGTACTTC
>-|TRBJ1-1|TRBV27|TRBD1
CASSSEQGWDTEAFF
TGTGCCAGCAGTTCGGAACAGGGGTGGGACACTGAAGCTTTCTTT
>-|TRBJ2-7|TRBV29-1|TRBD1
CSVPTETGSEQYF
TGCAGCGTTCCCACAGAGACAGGGTCCGAGCAGTACTTC
>once|TRBJ1-1|TRBV25-1|-
CASSADPGPMEAFF
TGTGCCAGCAGTGCCGACCCAGGACCCATGGAAGCTTTCTTT
>-|TRBJ1-2|TRBV25-1|-
CASSEGQPWGYTF
TGTGCCAGCAGTGAAGGGCAGCCTTGGGGCTACACCTTC
>-|TRBJ1-2|TRBV19|-
CASSIWLGWTRPQRNLYGYTF
TGTGCCAGTAGTATTTGGCTGGGATGGACCCGACCCCAGAGGAACTTATATGGCTACACCTTC
>-|TRBJ1-1|TRBV29-1|TRBD1
CSVAGQGGSTEAFF
TGCAGCGTTGCCGGACAGGGGGGGAGCACTGAAGCTTTCTTT
>-|TRBJ2-7|TRBV20-1|-
CSAKVSGTYEQYF
TGCAGTGCTAAAGTCTCCGGGACCTACGAGCAGTACTTC
>-|TRBJ2-7|TRBV2|TRBD1
CASSEQGAREQYF
TGTGCCAGCAGTGAACAGGGGGCGAGGGAGCAGTACTTC
>-|TRBJ2-5|TRBV5-1|TRBD1
CASSLTDRAFSETQYF
TGCGCCAGCAGCTTGACCGACAGGGCTTTTTCGGAGACCCAGTACTTC
>-|TRBJ2-7|TRBV2|TRBD2
CASSQGLAGYEQYF
TGTGCCAGCAGCCAAGGACTAGCGGGCTACGAGCAGTACTTC
>-|TRBJ1-6|TRBV10-3|-
CAISEGRTYNSPLHF
TGTGCCATCAGTGAGGGGAGGACCTATAATTCACCCCTCCACTTT
>-|TRBJ1-1|TRBV5-6|TRBD1
CASTEDRVTEAFF
TGTGCCAGCACCGAAGACAGGGTCACTGAAGCTTTCTTT
>-|TRBJ1-1|TRBV20-1|-
CSARGSTATEAFF
TGCAGTGCGAGAGGCTCTACTGCCACTGAAGCTTTCTTT